Listed below are T cell receptor beta chains from one sample, sequenced in a study of CD8 T cells in ankylosing spondylitis. MiXCR, applied by TCRdb to the 5' RACE reads, yields one record per CDR3 protein. The repertoire holds approximately 290,000 distinct CDR3 sequences, less than 25% seen once, with 3% to 4% in the top ten. Material: blood, either unsorted or a sorted T cell fraction (not recorded which). These receptors were taken from a female donor with ankylosing spondylitis or in good health (not recorded which). Both conserved end residues are part of each CDR3. The D gene is left open where the match is weak. Clone size is shown for a subset of rows, as once, few, many or a class of expanded clone.

clone_size	cdr3_length	v_call	j_call	d_call	cdr3_aa	cdr3_nt
few	12	TRBV30	TRBJ1-2	-	CAWTTGSYGYTF	TGTGCCTGGACCACAGGTTCCTATGGCTACACCTTC
few	16	TRBV5-1	TRBJ1-2	TRBD1	CASSYSSTGSLVGYTF	TGCGCCAGCAGCTACAGTTCGACAGGGAGTTTAGTTGGCTACACCTTC
many	9	TRBV20-1	TRBJ1-6	-	CSAGPPLHF	TGCAGTGCTGGTCCACCCCTCCACTTT
many	14	TRBV4-3	TRBJ2-7	-	CASSQVVGSYEQYF	TGCGCCAGCAGCCAAGTAGTCGGGAGCTACGAGCAGTACTTC
-	12	TRBV7-2	TRBJ2-3	-	CASSPPTDTQYF	TGTGCCAGCAGCCCCCCCACAGATACGCAGTATTTT
many	15	TRBV7-2	TRBJ2-3	-	CASSLQPTSTDTQYF	TGTGCCAGCAGCTTACAACCAACTAGCACAGATACGCAGTATTTT
-	15	TRBV7-2	TRBJ2-7	TRBD2	CASSSSSGQIYEQYF	TGTGCCAGCAGCTCATCTAGCGGGCAGATTTACGAGCAGTACTTC
-	14	TRBV11-2	TRBJ2-1	-	CASHLAGRNDEQFF	TGTGCCAGTCACCTGGCGGGGCGTAACGATGAGCAGTTCTTC
few	13	TRBV6-6	TRBJ2-7	-	CASSFRPGGEQYF	TGTGCCAGCAGTTTCCGTCCCGGGGGAGAGCAGTACTTC
few	14	TRBV5-8	TRBJ1-2	-	CASSLVKGITGYTF	TGTGCCAGCAGCTTGGTAAAGGGGATTACTGGCTACACCTTC
-	17	TRBV12-5	TRBJ2-5	TRBD2	CASGLGLAGEGQETQYF	TGTGCTAGTGGTTTGGGCCTAGCGGGAGAGGGGCAAGAGACCCAGTACTTC
few	15	TRBV27	TRBJ2-2	TRBD1	CASSPGQGATGELFF	TGTGCCAGCAGTCCTGGACAGGGGGCCACCGGGGAGCTGTTTTTT
-	20	TRBV27	TRBJ2-2	TRBD2	CASSLSGTLGLAGDTGELFF	TGTGCCAGCAGTTTATCGGGAACCCTTGGACTAGCGGGGGACACCGGGGAGCTGTTTTTT
few	13	TRBV20-1	TRBJ2-5	-	CSAIESGIETQYF	TGCAGTGCTATCGAGTCGGGAATTGAGACCCAGTACTTC
few	13	TRBV6-5	TRBJ2-7	-	CASSSWGDGEQYF	TGTGCCAGCAGTTCATGGGGGGACGGTGAGCAGTACTTC
few	15	TRBV10-3	TRBJ2-7	-	CAISGVRGNSYEQYF	TGTGCCATCAGTGGGGTAAGGGGGAATAGCTACGAGCAGTACTTC
many	13	TRBV20-1	TRBJ2-5	-	CSARRESLETQYF	TGCAGTGCTAGGAGGGAGAGCCTAGAGACCCAGTACTTC
few	14	TRBV12-3/TRBV12-4	TRBJ2-3	-	CASSQDLNTDTQYF	TGTGCCAGCAGTCAGGACCTGAACACAGATACGCAGTATTTT
few	12	TRBV12-3/TRBV12-4	TRBJ1-1	-	CASSSDRLAAFF	TGTGCCAGCAGTTCAGACAGGTTGGCCGCTTTCTTT
-	16	TRBV4-3	TRBJ2-3	TRBD2	CASSQAGTSGSNTQYF	TGCGCCAGCAGCCAAGCCGGGACTAGCGGGAGTAATACGCAGTATTTT
-	17	TRBV5-5	TRBJ2-5	TRBD2	CASSFRGLAGDSETQYF	TGTGCCAGCAGCTTCAGGGGTCTAGCGGGAGATTCGGAGACCCAGTACTTC
-	14	TRBV19	TRBJ1-1	-	CASSGPNPDTEAFF	TGTGCCAGTAGTGGGCCCAACCCCGACACTGAAGCTTTCTTT
many	15	TRBV29-1	TRBJ2-1	-	CSVGKSGSSYNEQFF	TGCAGCGTAGGAAAGAGCGGAAGCTCCTACAATGAGCAGTTCTTC
-	14	TRBV6-5	TRBJ2-7	-	CASSYPGPSYEQYF	TGTGCCAGCAGTTACCCGGGACCTTCATACGAGCAGTACTTC
-	12	TRBV20-1	TRBJ2-7	TRBD2	CSVTSGLYEQYF	TGCAGTGTTACTAGCGGACTTTACGAGCAGTACTTC
-	15	TRBV28	TRBJ2-5	-	CASSGGWLATKTQYF	TGTGCCAGCAGTGGTGGGTGGCTAGCTACCAAGACCCAGTACTTC
-	14	TRBV27	TRBJ2-2	TRBD1	CASSLYRGTGELFF	TGTGCCAGCAGTTTATACAGGGGGACCGGGGAGCTGTTTTTT
few	15	TRBV6-5	TRBJ1-1	-	CASSLLSTRGTEAFF	TGTGCCAGCAGTCTTCTAAGTACCCGCGGCACTGAAGCTTTCTTT
few	14	TRBV20-1	TRBJ2-3	-	CSAPSSFSTDTQYF	TGCAGTGCCCCGAGCTCGTTCAGCACAGATACGCAGTATTTT
few	13	TRBV20-1	TRBJ1-1	-	CSAGLQGNTEAFF	TGCAGTGCTGGACTACAGGGGAACACTGAAGCTTTCTTT
-	13	TRBV5-1	TRBJ2-1	-	CASSLAPNNEQFF	TGCGCCAGCAGCTTGGCCCCAAACAATGAGCAGTTCTTC
-	16	TRBV20-1	TRBJ2-7	-	CSARDWGRGAANEQYF	TGCAGTGCTAGAGATTGGGGTCGGGGGGCCGCCAACGAGCAGTACTTC
-	15	TRBV5-5	TRBJ2-3	-	CASSFAGPDTDTQYF	TGTGCCAGCAGCTTCGCAGGCCCAGACACAGATACGCAGTATTTT
-	14	TRBV6-1	TRBJ2-7	TRBD1	CASELGQGNNEQYF	TGTGCCAGTGAATTGGGACAGGGGAACAACGAGCAGTACTTC
-	14	TRBV5-6	TRBJ1-1	-	CASSFRGEGTEAFF	TGTGCCAGCAGCTTCAGGGGAGAGGGCACTGAAGCTTTCTTT
few	14	TRBV12-3/TRBV12-4	TRBJ2-1	-	CASSFGTPDNEQFF	TGTGCCAGCAGTTTCGGGACACCCGACAATGAGCAGTTCTTC
-	14	TRBV5-1	TRBJ1-2	TRBD1	CASSSSGTDYGYTF	TGCGCCAGCAGTTCCTCCGGGACAGACTATGGCTACACCTTC
-	13	TRBV2	TRBJ2-1	-	CASSVNYFSEQFF	TGTGCCAGCAGTGTCAACTACTTCTCTGAGCAGTTCTTC
-	16	TRBV19	TRBJ1-5	-	CASSMSEGVSNQPQHF	TGTGCCAGTAGTATGAGTGAGGGGGTAAGCAATCAGCCCCAGCATTTT
-	14	TRBV19	TRBJ2-7	TRBD2	CASRTGLAGDEQYF	TGTGCCAGTAGGACGGGACTAGCGGGAGACGAGCAGTACTTC
few	14	TRBV5-4	TRBJ1-2	TRBD1	CASSRQGEGYGYTF	TGTGCCAGCAGCAGACAGGGGGAAGGCTATGGCTACACCTTC
many	14	TRBV29-1	TRBJ2-7	-	CSVEEWGSSYEQYF	TGCAGCGTTGAAGAGTGGGGAAGCTCCTACGAGCAGTACTTC
-	14	TRBV11-2	TRBJ1-1	-	CASTGTPINTEAFF	TGTGCCAGCACGGGTACACCTATAAACACTGAAGCTTTCTTT
-	16	TRBV6-1	TRBJ1-6	-	CASSELRTALNSPLHF	TGTGCCAGCAGTGAACTCCGGACAGCACTTAATTCACCCCTCCACTTT
many	10	TRBV20-1	TRBJ2-1	-	CSAGRRAQFF	TGCAGTGCTGGCCGAAGGGCGCAGTTCTTC
-	17	TRBV5-1	TRBJ2-7	-	CASSLAGGQGLSDEQYF	TGCGCCAGCAGCTTGGCGGGCGGTCAAGGGTTATCCGACGAGCAGTACTTC
few	17	TRBV2	TRBJ2-1	TRBD2	CASSEGLLAGGVTEQFF	TGTGCCAGCAGTGAGGGGTTGTTAGCGGGAGGAGTGACCGAGCAGTTCTTC
-	14	TRBV6-1	TRBJ2-7	-	CASSVGWSSYEQYF	TGTGCCAGCAGTGTTGGCTGGAGCTCCTACGAGCAGTACTTC
few	11	TRBV29-1	TRBJ2-7	-	CSARGAGEQYF	TGCAGCGCGAGGGGGGCAGGGGAGCAGTACTTC
few	15	TRBV10-3	TRBJ2-7	-	CAISDPSTGSYEQYF	TGTGCCATCAGTGACCCGTCTACAGGTTCCTACGAGCAGTACTTC
few	11	TRBV29-1	TRBJ2-1	-	CSSGVGNEQFF	TGCAGCTCTGGGGTAGGCAATGAGCAGTTCTTC
-	17	TRBV4-3	TRBJ2-1	-	CASSQDPLAVGGNEQFF	TGCGCCAGCAGCCAAGATCCCCTAGCGGTAGGGGGCAATGAGCAGTTCTTC
few	17	TRBV12-3/TRBV12-4	TRBJ1-5	TRBD1	CASSFRQGGRSNQPQHF	TGTGCCAGCAGTTTCAGACAGGGTGGAAGAAGCAATCAGCCCCAGCATTTT